Presented here are 25 T cell receptor beta chains from one specimen sequenced in a study of metastatic and nonmetastatic thyroid tumors. Nobody among the patients had been given any treatment before thyroid surgery. MiXCR reprocessed the PCR reads for TCRdb. The sample consists of 35,000 to 50,000 clones, around 28% of them appearing once. Sequenced material: blood. The receptors here all came from a male donor with papillary thyroid cancer or a benign thyroid nodule (not recorded which). Some clones in this sample may be carry-over from other donors' samples.

Points on this clone: The CDR3 does not end in the conserved phenylalanine or tryptophan, so this is likely a read error. The rearrangement joins TRBV6-1 to TRBJ2-7, with D possibly being TRBD1 (6 bases). CDR3 size: 12 residues. Germline loops: CDR1 MNHNS, CDR2 SASEGT. V shed 10 bases and J shed 6 bases, with 16 bases lying between them. This CDR3 is CATRTQGSEQYL. CDR3 bases: TGTGCCACCAGAACACAGGGTAGCGAGCAGTACTTA.

This rearrangement joins TRBV21-1 to TRBJ1-3; TRBD1, the D gene given by the table, was not confirmed from the DNA. TRBV21-1 is a documented pseudogene. This CDR3 has 19 amino acids. As DNA, the CDR3 is TGTGCCAGGCCCAGACCCACCCGGGAAGTGAGACGCTCTGGAAACACCATATATTTT. Its protein product is CARPRPTREVRRSGNTIYF.

This clone occurred once. This sequence joins TRBV5-1 and TRBJ2-7, with D perhaps TRBD1 (8 bases). The germline CDR1 and CDR2 sequences are SGHRS and YFSETQ. This CDR3 is built from 18 residues. The V end lost 3 bases, the J end lost 0 bases, and 22 bases lay between the germline ends. The CDR3 spells CASSYRGRLAETSYEQYF. The CDR3 region has the DNA TGCGCCAGCAGCTACAGGGGGAGGCTAGCGGAGACCTCCTACGAGCAGTACTTC.

Ten or more counts support this clone. The rearrangement joins TRBV7-2 to TRBJ2-5, with D possibly matching TRBD1 (5 bases). V was pared by 8 bases and J by 5 bases, with 18 bases between. The CDR3 extends over 14 amino acids. Germline V gene lookup returns CDR1 SGHTA and CDR2 FQGNSA. CDR3 bases: TGTGCCAGCTCCCGCGCAGGGATCAAGGAGACCCAGTACTTC. Residues: CASSRAGIKETQYF.

This clone was counted between two and nine times. This rearrangement joins TRBV2 to TRBJ2-3; D is unclear. The CDR3 contains 13 residues. Germline lookup yields CDR1 SNHLY and CDR2 FYNNEI. Trimming removed 2 bases from V and 0 bases from J, with 3 bases in between. The CDR3 protein is CASSEPSTDTQYF. DNA for the CDR3: TGTGCCAGCAGTGAACCTAGCACAGATACGCAGTATTTT.

This clone was observed a handful of times. This may be a read error: a much more frequent sequence differs by one nucleotide. The chain carries TRBV5-6 and TRBJ2-7, with D possibly matching TRBD2 (5 bases). The CDR3 is 13 residues long. Germline CDR1 is SGHDT and CDR2 is YYEEEE. For the CDR3, the DNA is TGTGCCAGCGGCTTTTCTAGCCGGGACGAGCAGTACTTC. Protein product: CASGFSSRDEQYF.

The chain couples TRBV20-1 to TRBJ2-7; D gene unclear. Trimming took off 0 bases at V and 3 bases at J, with 12 bases between the two ends. The germline V gene encodes CDR1 DFQATT and CDR2 SNEGSKA (reference sequence). The CDR3 runs to 14 residues. CDR3 residues: CSARDRVGNYEQYF. CDR3 nucleotide sequence: TGCAGTGCTAGAGATAGGGTGGGTAACTACGAGCAGTACTTC.

The V call is TRBV9, the J call TRBJ1-1, with TRBD1 identical over 7 bases. The CDR3 is 16 residues long. CDR1 is SGDLS and CDR2 is YYNGEE in the germline V gene. The J segment lost 4 bases and the V segment lost 0 bases, leaving 9 bases of the junction unmatched. The CDR3 spells CASSVAPQGVGTEAFF. As DNA, the CDR3 is TGTGCCAGCAGCGTAGCTCCTCAGGGGGTAGGCACTGAAGCTTTCTTT.

This clone was seen a few times. Relative to the germline gene, one junction end is altered; a read error may explain this. This rearrangement joins TRBV6-5 to TRBJ2-3, with 10 bases lining up with TRBD2. Germline lookup yields CDR1 MNHEY and CDR2 SVGAGI. The CDR3 runs to 16 residues. The CDR3 DNA follows: TGTGCCAGCAGTGACTCTACTAGCGGGGTGGCAGATACGCAGTATTTT. Translation: CASSDSTSGVADTQYF.

This clone has ten or more counts. V and J are TRBV10-1 and TRBJ2-7, with TRBD1 identical over 8 bases. V was pared by 1 base and J by 7 bases, with 3 bases of the junction left unmatched. The V gene's germline CDR1 is WNHNN and CDR2 SYGVQD (reference sequence). The CDR3 totals 13 residues. The CDR3 protein is CASSEWTGSEQYF. The DNA of the CDR3 is TGCGCCAGCAGTGAGTGGACAGGGAGTGAGCAGTACTTC.

This clone was recorded many times. V usage is TRBV7-9 and J usage is TRBJ2-1; the D is unclear. V was pared by 5 bases and J by 6 bases, with 14 bases between. CDR1 and CDR2 from the germline V gene are SEHNR and FQNEAQ (reference sequence). CDR3 length equals 14 residues. CDR3 loop: CASSVSRRSNEQFF. The CDR3 DNA reads as TGTGCCAGCAGCGTAAGCCGGCGGAGCAATGAGCAGTTCTTC.

Remarks on this clone: The junction departs from the called germline gene at one end, perhaps through a read error. The V gene is TRBV24-1, the J gene TRBJ1-2; no firm D call. Germline values: CDR1 KGHDR, CDR2 SFDVKD. CDR3 size: 13 residues. The DNA for the CDR3 is TGTGCCAGCAGTTTCTCGGGGAACTATGGCTACACCTTC. This gives the protein CASSFSGNYGYTF.

In this sample, this clone turned up a few times. The chain couples TRBV20-1 to TRBJ2-7; possibly TRBD2 for D (6 bases). Germline assignment: CDR1 DFQATT and CDR2 SNEGSKA (reference sequence). CDR3 length: 14 residues. V was cut by 0 bases and J by 6 bases, with 15 bases left in between. This chain's CDR3 is CSARDSGLPSEQYF. CDR3 DNA sequence: TGCAGTGCTAGAGATTCAGGACTACCCTCCGAGCAGTACTTC.

This clone was counted at least ten times. Being one base from a much bigger clone, this may be a read error. The gene calls are TRBV9 and TRBJ2-1; D possibly corresponds to TRBD1 (6 bases). The CDR3 loop spans 12 amino acids. Trimming took 4 bases from V and 9 from J, leaving 11 bases between them. The germline V gene encodes CDR1 SGDLS and CDR2 YYNGEE. The CDR3 loop is CASSTQGTEQFF. CDR3 in DNA: TGTGCCAGCAGCACCCAGGGGACTGAGCAGTTCTTC. The whole variable domain, remainder taken from reference TRBV9 and TRBJ2-1, is DSGVTQTPKHLITATGQRVTLRCSPRSGDLSVYWYQQSLDQGLQFLIQYYNGEERAKGNILERFSAQQFPDLHSELNLSSLELGDSALYFCASSTQGTEQFFGPGTRLTVL.

Points on this clone: One end of the junction is discordant with germline, which a read error may explain. This chain joins TRBV6-5 and TRBJ2-5; 12 bases are a match to TRBD2. This CDR3 is 16 amino acids long. The germline gives CDR1 MNHEY, CDR2 SVGAGI. The CDR3 coding sequence is TGTGCTAGCAGTTCTCCGACTAGCGGGGGAGAAGAGAACCAGTACTTC. This gives the protein CASSSPTSGGEENQYF.

In its sample, this clone was seen many times. The rearrangement uses TRBV20-1 and TRBJ1-4, with 8 bases identical to TRBD1. Germline CDR1 reads DFQATT; CDR2 reads SNEGSKA (reference sequence). There are 14 residues in the CDR3. The J segment lost 7 bases and the V segment lost 2 bases, leaving 6 bases of the junction unmatched. CDR3 in DNA: TGCAGTGCTAGAAGGACAGGGATTTTTGAAAAACTGTTTTTT. Amino acids: CSARRTGIFEKLFF.

This clone was detected a few times. The chain has TRBV20-1 and TRBJ2-3, with 7 bases fitting TRBD2. The J segment lost 2 bases and the V segment lost 3 bases, leaving 5 bases of the junction unmatched. CDR1 is DFQATT, CDR2 SNEGSKA, per germline (reference sequence). This CDR3 contains 14 residues. CDR3: CSASPSGPTDTQYF. The CDR3 coding sequence is TGCAGTGCTAGCCCTAGCGGACCCACAGATACGCAGTATTTT.

The chain carries TRBV5-6 and TRBJ2-7, with 8 bases identical to TRBD1. The V gene end was trimmed by 1 base and the J gene end by 2 bases; junction bases not matched to a gene: 5. Germline lookup yields CDR1 SGHDT and CDR2 YYEEEE. The CDR3 loop spans 15 amino acids. The CDR3 here is CASSLPGTGTYEQYF. The CDR3 nucleotides are TGTGCCAGCAGCTTGCCCGGGACAGGAACCTACGAGCAGTACTTC. Variable domain in full (rest from reference TRBV5-6 and TRBJ2-7): DAGVTQSPTHLIKTRGQQVTLRCSPKSGHDTVSWYQQALGQGPQFIFQYYEEEERQRGNFPDRFSGHQFPNYSSELNVNALLLGDSALYLCASSLPGTGTYEQYFGPGTRLTVT.

This clone was observed a handful of times. V is TRBV10-1 and J is TRBJ1-2, with a possible D match to TRBD1 (5 bases). The germline CDR1 and CDR2 sequences are WNHNN and SYGVQD (reference sequence). Trimming removed 2 bases from V and 7 bases from J, with 26 bases in between. This CDR3 region has 18 residues. CDR3 protein: CASSEHLFGGSFSSGYTF. The DNA for the CDR3 is TGCGCCAGCAGTGAGCACTTGTTCGGGGGGAGCTTTTCTTCTGGCTACACCTTC.

This clone has only a few counts. The junction shows a germline mismatch at one end, possibly a read error. The chain recombines TRBV12-3 or TRBV12-4 with TRBJ1-6, with D perhaps TRBD1 (5 bases). The CDR3 totals 14 residues. The CDR3 reads CAGSYRQSGSPLNF. The DNA for the CDR3 is TGTGCCGGCAGTTACCGACAGTCTGGGTCACCCCTCAACTTT.

This clone was recorded a few times. The junction differs from germline at one of its ends, possibly a read error. The chain is built from TRBV6-1 and TRBJ1-5, with 9 bases identical to TRBD1. CDR3 size: 15 residues. Germline CDR1 MNHNS, CDR2 SASEGT. CDR3 sequence reads: CASSAGTGGNQPHHF. CDR3 DNA sequence: TGTGCCAGCAGTGCCGGCACAGGGGGCAATCAGCCCCATCATTTT.

The J gene is TRBJ2-7, the V gene TRBV20-1; D gene ambiguous. CDR3 length: 14 residues. CDR1 DFQATT and CDR2 SNEGSKA come from the germline V gene (reference sequence). Trimming left V 1 base short and J 2 bases short, with 12 bases between. This CDR3 reads CSARVGRPPYEQYF. The CDR3 DNA reads as TGCAGTGCTAGAGTAGGCAGGCCCCCCTACGAGCAGTACTTC.

The chain uses TRBV28 and TRBJ1-5; TRBD1 aligns across 7 bases. J gave up 1 base and V 3 bases, and 9 bases lay outside the gene matches. Germline V CDR1 and CDR2: MDHEN, SYDVKM. CDR3 length: 17 residues. In DNA, the CDR3 is TGTGCCAGCAGTTTGCGTCCCGGGACAGAGAGCAATCAGCCCCAGCATTTT. It translates to CASSLRPGTESNQPQHF. The entire variable domain, with the rest obtained from reference TRBV28 and TRBJ1-5, is as follows: DVKVTQSSRYLVKRTGEKVFLECVQDMDHENMFWYRQDPGLGLRLIYFSYDVKMKEKGDIPEGYSVSREKKERFSLILESASTNQTSMYLCASSLRPGTESNQPQHFGDGTRLSIL.

This rearrangement joins TRBV6-5 to TRBJ2-2, with TRBD1 identical over 7 bases. V lost 0 bases, J lost 2 bases, and 6 bases stayed unmatched. The CDR3 loop spans 17 amino acids. Germline lookup yields CDR1 MNHEY and CDR2 SVGAGI. CDR3 protein: CASSYSSHRGNTGELFF. DNA of the CDR3: TGTGCCAGCAGTTACTCGTCTCACAGGGGTAACACCGGGGAGCTGTTTTTT.

This clone has a count of ten or more. The chain is built from TRBV6-4 and TRBJ2-1; tentatively, D is TRBD1 or TRBD2 (6 bases each). The V end was cut by 2 bases, the J end by 9 bases, with 20 bases between. Looked up from germline, CDR1 is MRHNA and CDR2 is SNTAGT. The CDR3 runs to 16 residues. The CDR3 loop reads CASSDPNRAGGGEQFF. CDR3 DNA sequence: TGTGCCAGCAGTGACCCGAACAGGGCTGGGGGAGGTGAGCAGTTCTTC.